This T cell receptor beta chain was identified during a study of cytomegalovirus exposure and HLA in healthy donors. Study-level information: Earlier findings included some 120 million unique TCR beta sequences obtained from 150 million to 200 million T cells. From donors who were HLA-typed, an early data release held approximately 91 million unique TCRs. Study conclusions and caveats: The authors enumerated over 150 TCR beta chains as linked to cytomegalovirus. CMV serostatus was the sole immune exposure data available.

The CDR3 runs 13 residues. The germline gives CDR1 SGHTA, CDR2 FQGNSA. The V and J ends lost 5 bases and 6 bases, in that order; junction bases with no gene match: 7. 60 Vbeta and 13 Jbeta primers were used in PCR. Assay: immunoSEQ multiplex PCR; the TCRdb copy retains only in-frame clones and omits some. The profile shows 150,000 to 200,000 clones, roughly three quarters of them singletons. This clone occurred once. Its matching antigen is unknown. The TCR was taken from a male donor in good health and CMV-seropositive. The chain joins TRBV7-2 to TRBJ2-7, with 7 bases matching TRBD2. Sequenced input: PBMCs. The CDR3 nucleotides are TGTGCCAGCAGCCTTGGGGGGGTCGGCGAGCAGTACTTC. Translating it yields CASSLGGVGEQYF.